This TCR beta chain was found in a study of CD8+CD57+ T cells in acquired aplastic anemia. This CDR3 has 15 residues. CDR1 is SGHTA and CDR2 is FQGNSA in the germline V gene. V lost 5 bases and J lost 4; bases outside the gene matches: 9. The patients chosen for sequencing had shown expansion of CD8+CD57+ cells (detected by flow cytometry). It was genomic DNA that served as the template for profiling TCR beta VDJ and CDR3. TCRdb analysed the reads with MiXCR anew, one entry per CDR3 protein. The table includes about 180,000 distinct CDR3 sequences, about 60% detected once. Sequencing was carried out using sorted CD4+, CD8+, or CD8+CD57+ T cells (not recorded which) from PBMCs. The chain employs TRBV7-2 and TRBJ1-1; 8 bases map to TRBD1. This sequence originates from a human donor with aplastic anemia. In DNA form, the CDR3 reads TGTGCCAGCAGCAAAGTGGGGACAGGTAGCACTGAAGCTTTCTTT. This gives the protein CASSKVGTGSTEAFF.